The 18 T cell receptor beta chains given below trace back to one sample, sequenced in a study of blood T cell repertoires in COVID-19 (TCRdb year 2020). The protocol used for the library was the immunoSEQ multiplex PCR assay. TCRdb provides this immuneACCESS table in a form limited to in-frame rearrangements. Some clones are lacking; in checked studies, under half of them reflect an unresolved V gene, and why the rest are absent is not known. The sample data list under 450,000 clones, and more than 70% of these were observed just once. The ten largest clones represent 1% to 1.5% of the sample. The sample comprised PBMCs or T cells enriched from blood (not recorded which). The receptor source for this set is a man in his thirties or forties who had recovered from COVID-19.

The chain uses TRBV29-1 and TRBJ1-2; no definite D call. The V gene lost 8 bases and the J gene lost 4 bases, with 17 bases spanning the gap. The length of the CDR3 is 13 residues. The germline CDR1 and CDR2 sequences are SQVTM and ANQGSEA. The CDR3, as DNA: TGCAGCCTCGAGGCCCCAATCAGCTATGGCTACACCTTC. Translation: CSLEAPISYGYTF.

The chain combines TRBV6-5 with TRBJ1-1; no firm D call. Germline lookup yields CDR1 MNHEY and CDR2 SVGAGI. The CDR3 extends over 14 amino acids. Trimming removed 4 bases at V and 3 bases at J, with 12 bases between. CDR3 nucleotide sequence: TGTGCCAGCAGTTTCCGAACCGGTGACACTGAAGCTTTCTTT. Encoded protein: CASSFRTGDTEAFF.

The chain joins TRBV6-2 or TRBV6-3 to TRBJ2-6; D is ambiguous. The CDR3 totals 17 residues. In germline, CDR1 is MNHEY, CDR2 SVGEGT. With 0 bases removed from V and 0 bases from J, the gap between germline ends came to 9 bases. CDR3 in DNA: TGTGCCAGCAGTTACTCGATAAGGAGCTCTGGGGCCAACGTCCTGACTTTC. It encodes CASSYSIRSSGANVLTF.

This chain uses TRBV19 with TRBJ1-1, with D uncertain. Per germline, CDR1 LNHDA and CDR2 SQIVND (reference sequence). This CDR3 has 13 residues. Trimming took off 4 bases at V and 6 bases at J, with 12 bases between the two ends. CDR3 sequence: CASSTIRYAEAFF. The DNA of the CDR3 is TGTGCCAGTAGTACGATCAGATATGCTGAAGCTTTCTTT.

Turning to this clone: Other DNA sequences in the same sample also yield this CDR3. This sequence joins TRBV11-2 and TRBJ2-3; D is ambiguous. This CDR3 is 11 amino acids long. Germline CDR1 is SGHAT and CDR2 is FQNNGV. Trimming shortened V by 3 bases and J by 6 bases, and 4 bases separated the two germline ends. The CDR3 coding sequence is TGTGCCAGCAGCTTGAGGGATACGCAGTATTTT. It encodes CASSLRDTQYF.

V usage is TRBV5-1 and J usage is TRBJ1-1, with TRBD1 identical over 9 bases. The length of the CDR3 is 15 residues. CDR1 is SGHRS, CDR2 YFSETQ, per germline. J was trimmed by 5 bases and V by 4 bases; bases with no gene match: 9. The CDR3 sequence: CASSIGQGRATEAFF. The CDR3 bases are TGCGCCAGCAGCATTGGACAGGGGAGGGCAACTGAAGCTTTCTTT.

The J gene is TRBJ2-2, the V gene TRBV10-3; 8 positions match TRBD2. The CDR3 spans 18 residues. V dropped 0 bases and J dropped 3; count of bases not matched to a gene: 9. Germline CDR1 and CDR2: ENHRY and SYGVKD. The CDR3 sequence is CAISESGSLAGHTGELFF. Here the CDR3 DNA reads TGTGCCATCAGTGAGTCCGGAAGCCTAGCGGGCCACACCGGGGAGCTGTTTTTT.

CDR3 bases: TGTGCCAGTAGTATGGGAATTCCGGGACTAGCGGGGTTGAATGAGCAGTTCTTC. Translated, it gives CASSMGIPGLAGLNEQFF. V and J are TRBV19 and TRBJ2-1, with 13 bases fitting TRBD2. The trim removed 3 bases at V and 7 bases at J, leaving 12 bases unmatched. Germline CDR1 reads LNHDA; CDR2 reads SQIVND (reference sequence). The CDR3 has 18 residues.

The chain couples TRBV29-1 to TRBJ2-7, with D perhaps matching TRBD1 (5 bases). Trimming left V 6 bases short and J 0 bases short, with 9 bases between. CDR1 is SQVTM, CDR2 ANQGSEA, per germline. The CDR3 spans 12 residues. The DNA of the CDR3 is TGCAGCGTAATGACAGCCTCCTACGAGCAGTACTTC. This encodes CSVMTASYEQYF.

For this clone: Within the sample, other DNA sequences also encode this same CDR3. The genes are TRBV20-1 and TRBJ2-3, with D possibly matching TRBD2 (6 bases). The CDR3 is made up of 11 amino acids. V was cut by 5 bases and J by 6 bases, with 9 bases left in between. CDR1 is DFQATT, CDR2 SNEGSKA, per germline (reference sequence). The CDR3 DNA follows: TGCAGTGCTTCCCGGGGGGATACGCAGTATTTT. This encodes CSASRGDTQYF.

Comment on this clone: A read error may account for a junction end that differs from germline. The chain joins TRBV12-3 or TRBV12-4 to TRBJ1-2; D not certain. This CDR3 comprises 11 residues. The CDR3 region has the DNA TGTGCCAGCAGTTCCGAGCGGGCCCCGGAATTC. Protein: CASSSERAPEF.

V gene TRBV7-7 combines with J gene TRBJ2-1, with 9 bases fitting TRBD2. The trim removed 1 base at V and 7 bases at J, leaving 11 bases unmatched. The CDR3 is 17 residues long. CDR1 is SSHAT, CDR2 FNYEAQ, per germline (reference sequence). CDR3 bases: TGTGCCAGCAGCTTAGAAGCGGGGGGTCCTACTACGAATGAGCAGTTCTTC. Translation gives CASSLEAGGPTTNEQFF.

The rearrangement uses TRBV19 and TRBJ2-7; 9 positions agree with TRBD1. Per the germline V gene, CDR1 is LNHDA and CDR2 is SQIVND (reference sequence). The CDR3 covers 16 residues. Unmatched junction bases numbered 5, after V lost 0 bases and J lost 2 bases. CDR3: CASSIDGTGFTYEQYF. As DNA, the CDR3 is TGTGCCAGTAGTATAGATGGGACAGGGTTCACCTACGAGCAGTACTTC.

The chain links TRBV5-5 to TRBJ1-3; D is uncertain. The V gene lost 1 base and the J gene lost 0 bases, with 11 bases spanning the gap. The CDR3 runs to 16 residues. The germline V gene encodes CDR1 SGHKS and CDR2 YYEKEE (reference sequence). The CDR3: CASSLTENLSGNTIYF. As DNA, the CDR3 is TGTGCCAGCAGCTTGACAGAGAATCTCTCTGGAAACACCATATATTTT.

CDR3 loop: CASSVGSYFYGYTF. In DNA, the CDR3 is TGTGCCAGCAGCGTAGGATCCTACTTCTACGGCTACACCTTC. The chain recombines TRBV9 with TRBJ1-2; D call uncertain. CDR3 length equals 14 residues. Between the trimmed V and J ends, which lost 0 bases and 8 bases, there was a span of 14 bases. Germline V gene lookup returns CDR1 SGDLS and CDR2 YYNGEE. The whole variable domain, remainder taken from reference TRBV9 and TRBJ1-2, is DSGVTQTPKHLITATGQRVTLRCSPRSGDLSVYWYQQSLDQGLQFLIQYYNGEERAKGNILERFSAQQFPDLHSELNLSSLELGDSALYFCASSVGSYFYGYTFGSGTRLTVV.

This clone was picked up one time. The CDR3 bases are TGTGCCAGCAGTCTCATTACAGGGGGAAACACCATATATTTT. It translates to CASSLITGGNTIYF. The chain carries TRBV6-5 and TRBJ1-3; tentatively, D is TRBD1 (6 bases). Per the germline V gene, CDR1 is MNHEY and CDR2 is SVGAGI. The ends were cut back, 5 bases at V and 4 bases at J, with 12 bases in the middle. The CDR3 loop spans 14 amino acids.

The chain combines TRBV4-2 with TRBJ1-6; D perhaps matches TRBD1 (5 bases). This CDR3 region has 15 residues. V was cut by 0 bases and J by 8 bases, with 11 bases left in between. CDR1 LGHNA and CDR2 YNFKEQ come from the germline V gene. The CDR3 DNA reads TGTGCCAGCAGCCAAGATCCAGGGAAACATTCACCCCTCCACTTT. Translated, it gives CASSQDPGKHSPLHF.

The chain recombines TRBV19 with TRBJ1-1; no clear D. V shed 1 base and J shed 4 bases, with 7 bases lying between them. Germline lookup yields CDR1 LNHDA and CDR2 SQIVND (reference sequence). The CDR3 consists of 13 residues. As DNA, the CDR3 is TGTGCCAGTAGTATAGGTCAGGCCACTGAAGCTTTCTTT. Encoded protein: CASSIGQATEAFF.